These 14 T cell receptor beta chains share one sample of origin, sequenced in a study of T cell clonality in common variable immunodeficiency (dated by TCRdb to the mid-2010s). The library was built by means of the immunoSEQ multiplex PCR assay. Held by TCRdb, this immuneACCESS table contains in-frame sequences only and omits some clones. Under half of the omission traces to an unresolved V gene where checked; the cause of the rest is unknown. The table records over 30,000 clones for this sample, and not one of them appears only once. 3.5% to 4.5% of the sample goes to the ten largest clones. Sequencing was performed on peripheral blood mononuclear cells. These receptor sequences come from a person between 18 and 75 years old in good health.

This clone came up many times. The read terminates 3 residues before the CDR3 end, so the remaining end is supplied by the germline J gene. J is TRBJ2-6 and V is TRBV5-1; 9 nucleotides match TRBD1. The CDR3 runs to 15 residues. Trimming took 6 bases from V and 0 from J; bases not matched to a gene: 1. CDR1 is SGHRS, CDR2 YFSETQ, per germline. CDR3 region: CASMTGGSGANVLTF. CDR3 bases read: TGCGCCAGCATGACAGGGGGCTCTGGGGCCAACGTC.

In its sample, this clone was seen many times. The read terminates 3 residues before the CDR3 end, so the remaining end is supplied by the germline J gene. The chain recombines TRBV19 with TRBJ1-6, with 9 bases identical to TRBD1. The CDR3 has 14 residues. Looked up from germline, CDR1 is LNHDA and CDR2 is SQIVND (reference sequence). Trimming cost V 7 bases and J 9 bases; bases outside gene matches: 7. The sequenced part of the CDR3 DNA is TGTGCCAGTAAGGACCGGGACAGGGTTTCACCC. Translating gives CASKDRDRVSP. The entire CDR3 sequence reads CASKDRDRVSPLHF.

On this clone: The read terminates 3 residues before the CDR3 end, so the remaining end is supplied by the germline J gene. The chain uses TRBV18 and TRBJ1-1; TRBD1 might be the D (5 bases). Trimming took off 6 bases at V and 2 bases at J, with 13 bases between the two ends. This CDR3 region has 14 residues. Germline assignment: CDR1 KGHSH and CDR2 LQKENI. This CDR3 is CASSRGGPNTEAFF. Incomplete CDR3 DNA: TGTGCCAGCTCTAGGGGTGGACCCAACACTGAA.

This clone was found many times. The DNA ends 3 residues before the CDR3 does, and the rest of the CDR3 is filled in from the germline J gene. The V call is TRBV20-1, the J call TRBJ2-3; 11 positions agree with TRBD2. The ends lost 3 bases at V and 2 bases at J; junction bases unmatched: 10. The CDR3 spans 17 residues. Germline values: CDR1 DFQATT, CDR2 SNEGSKA (reference sequence). CDR3 amino acids: CSASGLAGRPDTDTQYF. The sequenced CDR3 bases are TGCAGTGCTAGCGGACTAGCGGGCCGGCCCGACACAGATACG.

There are a few counts of this clone. The read terminates 3 residues ahead of where the CDR3 ends, so the germline J gene completes it. J is TRBJ1-1 and V is TRBV7-6; tentative D call: TRBD1 (6 bases). The CDR3 totals 15 residues. Trimming removed 4 bases from V and 1 base from J, with 13 bases in between. Per germline, CDR1 SGHVS and CDR2 FNYEAQ. CDR3 loop: CASSSRQDGNTEAFF. The part of the CDR3 DNA that was read is TGTGCCAGCAGCTCAAGACAGGACGGGAACACTGAA.

This clone occurred many times. The sequenced fragment ends 3 residues before the CDR3 boundary, so the rest is inferred from the germline J gene. The V gene is TRBV20-1, the J gene TRBJ2-5; 7 nucleotides match TRBD2. The V segment lost 3 bases and the J segment 1 base; nucleotides outside the gene matches: 5. CDR1 and CDR2 from the germline V gene are DFQATT and SNEGSKA (reference sequence). CDR3 length equals 14 residues. This CDR3 is CSARGGSIQETQYF. The sequenced CDR3 bases are TGCAGTGCTAGGGGCGGGAGCATCCAAGAGACC.

A word on this clone: The CDR3 extends 3 residues past the end of the read, so its final part is completed from the germline J gene. The gene calls are TRBV7-6 and TRBJ1-4, with 7 bases matching TRBD1. Looked up from germline, CDR1 is SGHVS and CDR2 is FNYEAQ. This CDR3 region has 17 residues. CDR3 DNA, as far as it was read: TGTGCCAGCAGCTTAGCTACGGGACAGCGCAATAATTCACCA. As protein: CASSLATGQRNNSP. The whole CDR3 reads CASSLATGQRNNSPLFF.

This clone has a count of ten or more. The CDR3: CASSIDREAGYTF. CDR3 DNA (partial): TGTGCCAGTAGTATCGACAGGGAGGCTGGC. The chain recombines TRBV19 with TRBJ1-2; 7 nucleotides align to TRBD1. The read halts 3 residues ahead of the CDR3 end, with the missing end drawn from the germline J gene. Trimming at V came to 3 bases and at J to 7 bases, leaving 5 bases not matched to a gene. The CDR3 is 13 amino acids. Per the germline V gene, CDR1 is LNHDA and CDR2 is SQIVND (reference sequence).

This clone was observed many times. Sequencing ends 3 residues short of the CDR3 end; the germline J gene provides the rest. The chain has TRBV11-3 and TRBJ2-5; 9 bases are shared with TRBD1. V shed 8 bases, J shed 4 bases, and the junction held 8 bases outside the gene matches. This CDR3 is built from 14 residues. CDR1 and CDR2 (germline): SGHNT, YENEEA. The DNA read from the CDR3 is TGTGCCAGCGCGGACACAGGGGGCGGAGAGACC. Translated: CASADTGGGET. The entire CDR3 protein is CASADTGGGETQYF. The full variable domain, in which reference TRBV11-3 and TRBJ2-5 provide the parts outside the CDR3, is EAGVVQSPRYKIIEKKQPVAFWCNPISGHNTLYWYLQNLGQGPELLIRYENEEAVDDSQLPKDRFSAERLKGVDSTLKIQPAELGDSAVYLCASADTGGGETQYFGPGTRLLVL.

This clone was counted ten times or more. Read data end 3 residues before the CDR3 end; the end is taken from the germline J gene. V usage is TRBV5-1 and J usage is TRBJ1-1; TRBD1 matches at 7 bases. Trimming at V came to 4 bases and at J to 1 base, leaving 7 bases not matched to a gene. Germline V lookup: CDR1 SGHRS, CDR2 YFSETQ. The CDR3 length is 15 residues. CDR3 loop: CASSVGGGGNTEAFF. Incomplete CDR3 DNA: TGCGCCAGCAGCGTCGGAGGGGGCGGGAACACTGAA.

Concerning this clone: The read stops 3 residues short of the end of the CDR3; the missing end is completed from the germline J gene. The V call is TRBV19, the J call TRBJ1-5; TRBD1 matches 7 bases. Losses at the gene ends were 4 bases for V and 5 bases for J; bases not matched to a gene: 2. Germline V CDR1 and CDR2: LNHDA, SQIVND (reference sequence). The CDR3 consists of 13 residues. The CDR3 region is CASSRQGDQPQHF. The sequenced CDR3 bases are TGTGCCAGTAGTAGACAGGGAGATCAGCCC.

This clone was seen at least ten times. From the germline J gene comes the end of the CDR3, since the read stops 3 residues before it. The chain employs TRBV4-1 and TRBJ2-3; possible D gene TRBD2, 5 bases. The ends were cut back, 3 bases at V and 7 bases at J, with 14 bases in the middle. CDR3 length: 14 residues. Looked up from germline, CDR1 is MGHRA and CDR2 is YSYEKL. CDR3 bases read: TGCGCCAGCAGCCAGATCCTAGCAGCACATACG. This sequence encodes CASSQILAAHT. Given in full, the CDR3 is CASSQILAAHTQYF.

The table lists this clone with many counts. The CDR3 end falls 3 residues outside the read, so it is completed with the germline J gene. The chain combines TRBV14 with TRBJ1-1; TRBD1 matches 10 bases. Trimming cost V 2 bases and J 6 bases; bases outside gene matches: 12. Germline CDR1 is SGHDN and CDR2 is FVKESK. This CDR3 is built from 17 residues. The sequenced CDR3 bases are TGTGCCAGCAGCCAAATGGGACAGGGGAAGTCCAGCGCTGAA. It yields the protein CASSQMGQGKSSAE. The whole CDR3 protein reads CASSQMGQGKSSAEAFF.

There are a few counts of this clone. The read terminates 3 residues before the CDR3 end, so the remaining end is supplied by the germline J gene. This rearrangement joins TRBV6-1 to TRBJ2-2; D might be TRBD1 (6 bases). This CDR3 spans 13 amino acids. From germline, CDR1 is MNHNS and CDR2 SASEGT. The part of the CDR3 DNA that was read is TGTGCCAGCAGTGGGGACATCCGGGAAAAG. Translation gives CASSGDIREK. The full CDR3 protein is CASSGDIREKLFF.